This note documents a single T cell receptor beta chain sequence. Germline V lookup: CDR1 SGHAT, CDR2 FQDESV (reference sequence). The V and J ends lost 7 bases and 5 bases, in that order; junction bases with no gene match: 7. This CDR3 is 15 amino acids long. Repertoires were generated with immunoSEQ multiplex PCR, while TCRdb's copy carries only in-frame clones and drops some. The table shows over 75,000 clones, with approximately 84% occurring only once. This record belongs to a study of blood T cell repertoires in COVID-19. In the study overall: Sources were T cells, B-cell-depleted T cells, or PBMCs; the material itself was cDNA or gDNA.

What was sequenced was peripheral blood. V and J are TRBV11-1 and TRBJ2-2; TRBD1 matches at 10 bases. The receptor comes from a man in his 70s with acute or convalescent COVID-19. The CDR3 loop is CASTKTGGATGELFF. DNA of the CDR3: TGTGCCAGCACGAAGACAGGGGGCGCGACCGGGGAGCTGTTTTTT.